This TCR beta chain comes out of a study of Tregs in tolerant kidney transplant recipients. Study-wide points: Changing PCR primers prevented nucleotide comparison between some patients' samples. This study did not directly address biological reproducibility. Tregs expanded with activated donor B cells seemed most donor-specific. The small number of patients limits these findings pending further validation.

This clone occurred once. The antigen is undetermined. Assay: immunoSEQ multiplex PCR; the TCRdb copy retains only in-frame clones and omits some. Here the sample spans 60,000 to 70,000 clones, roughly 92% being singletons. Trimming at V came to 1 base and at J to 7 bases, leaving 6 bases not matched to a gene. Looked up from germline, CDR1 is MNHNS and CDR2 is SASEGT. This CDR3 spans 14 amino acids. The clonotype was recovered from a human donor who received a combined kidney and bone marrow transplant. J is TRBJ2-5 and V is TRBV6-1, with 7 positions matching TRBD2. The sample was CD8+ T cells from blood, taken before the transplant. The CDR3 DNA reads TGTGCCAGCAGTGAAGGGTTTGAGCGGGGGACCCAGTACTTC. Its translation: CASSEGFERGTQYF.